The 10 T cell receptor beta chains given below trace back to one sample, sequenced in a study of cytomegalovirus exposure and HLA in healthy donors. A multiplex PCR was run with 60 Vbeta primers and 13 Jbeta primers. Sequenced by immunoSEQ multiplex PCR; TCRdb stores in-frame clones only, minus some. Of 95,000 to 100,000 clones listed, about 80% are singletons. The sample was PBMCs. These receptors all come from a man aged 35 to 55 in good health and CMV-seronegative.

This clone was detected a few times. In DNA, the CDR3 is TGTGCCAGCCAGGGGGCCGGGGCCAACGTCCTGACTTTC. Protein sequence: CASQGAGANVLTF. The chain uses TRBV19 and TRBJ2-6; 8 nucleotides agree with TRBD1. This CDR3 is built from 13 residues. V shed 9 bases and J 4 bases; nucleotides not matched to a gene: 2. The germline gives CDR1 LNHDA, CDR2 SQIVND (reference sequence).

The chain is built from TRBV5-4 and TRBJ1-2, with no clear D. The CDR3 covers 14 residues. Trimming removed 0 bases from V and 0 bases from J, with 6 bases in between. CDR1 and CDR2 from the germline V gene are SGHNT and YYREEE (reference sequence). CDR3 amino acids: CASSLGQANYGYTF. The CDR3 DNA follows: TGTGCCAGCAGCTTGGGGCAGGCTAACTATGGCTACACCTTC.

Details on this clone: The junction shows a germline mismatch at one end, possibly a read error. J is TRBJ2-1 and V is TRBV7-9; D gene unclear. The CDR3 runs to 12 residues. Looked up from germline, CDR1 is SEHNR and CDR2 is FQNEAQ (reference sequence). CDR3 coding DNA: TGTTCCAGCAGCTTAGCTTCGGGTGAGCAGTTCTTC. Encoded protein: CSSSLASGEQFF.

This CDR3 reads CASSVSGRSETQYF. CDR3 bases: TGTGCCAGCTCGGTCAGCGGGAGGTCAGAGACCCAGTACTTC. The J gene is TRBJ2-5, the V gene TRBV18, with 9 bases lining up with TRBD2. Unmatched junction bases numbered 6, after V lost 6 bases and J lost 4 bases. The CDR3 totals 14 residues. The germline CDR1 and CDR2 sequences are KGHSH and LQKENI.

The V and J genes are TRBV13 and TRBJ2-2; 7 nucleotides line up with TRBD2. The CDR3 consists of 13 residues. Germline V gives CDR1 PRHDT, CDR2 FYEKMQ (reference sequence). V shed 6 bases and J 7 bases; nucleotides not matched to a gene: 5. The CDR3 loop is CASRGRAFGELFF. The DNA of the CDR3 is TGTGCCAGCAGAGGGAGGGCCTTCGGGGAGCTGTTTTTT. Filled out from reference TRBV13 and TRBJ2-2, the complete variable domain reads AAGVIQSPRHLIKEKRETATLKCYPIPRHDTVYWYQQGPGQDPQFLISFYEKMQSDKGSIPDRFSAQQFSDYHSELNMSSLELGDSALYFCASRGRAFGELFFGEGSRLTVL.

The V and J genes are TRBV7-3 and TRBJ2-5, with TRBD2 identical over 15 bases. Germline V gene sequence: CDR1 SGHTA, CDR2 FQGTGA. Trimming removed 6 bases from V and 14 bases from J; junction bases left unmatched: 10. The CDR3 has 14 amino acids. The CDR3 coding sequence is TGTGCCAGCAGTTCCGGACTAGCGGGGGGGCCCCTATACTTC. Translating it yields CASSSGLAGGPLYF.

CDR3 nucleotides: TGCGCCAGCAGCCAAGACGGGGGAGGGTTCTACGAGCAGTACTTC. Protein: CASSQDGGGFYEQYF. The rearrangement joins TRBV4-1 to TRBJ2-5; TRBD2 matches 7 bases. The DNA end lines up better with TRBJ2-7; the J call may be wrong. The CDR3 has 15 residues. Germline assignment: CDR1 MGHRA and CDR2 YSYEKL.

V is TRBV6-6 and J is TRBJ2-2, with 7 bases that match TRBD2. The germline gives CDR1 MNHNY, CDR2 SVGAGI (reference sequence). Trimming took 7 bases from V and 0 from J; bases not matched to a gene: 5. CDR3 length: 15 amino acids. CDR3 sequence reads: CASKPGRSNTGELFF. CDR3 sequence (DNA): TGTGCCAGCAAGCCCGGGAGGTCGAACACCGGGGAGCTGTTTTTT.

V is TRBV7-2 and J is TRBJ1-6; D call uncertain. CDR1 is SGHTA, CDR2 FQGNSA, per germline. The CDR3 is 13 amino acids. The V gene lost 3 bases and the J gene lost 7 bases, with 7 bases spanning the gap. CDR3: CASSFVRNSPLHF. The DNA of the CDR3 is TGTGCCAGCAGCTTCGTTAGAAATTCACCCCTCCACTTT.

The CDR3 DNA is TGTGCCAGCAGCTTGAGGTCGGCAGCGGGGGCTTTCTTT. Protein product: CASSLRSAAGAFF. The chain has TRBV5-6 and TRBJ1-1; D not resolved. This CDR3 has 13 residues. V was trimmed by 1 base and J by 11 bases, leaving 15 bases between them. Per the germline V gene, CDR1 is SGHDT and CDR2 is YYEEEE.